A single sample is the source of the 10 T cell receptor beta chains below, sequenced in a study of blood T cell repertoires in COVID-19. This table comes from immunoSEQ multiplex PCR, and its TCRdb copy is limited to in-frame clones, with some not included. The sample yields approximately 200,000 clones, over 80% seen once. Sample: PBMCs or T cells enriched from blood (not recorded which). The receptors derive from a young man who had recovered from COVID-19.

J is TRBJ1-3 and V is TRBV27; the D is unclear. V was cut by 2 bases and J by 0 bases, with 5 bases left in between. CDR1 is MNHEY and CDR2 is SMNVEV in the germline V gene (reference sequence). CDR3 length: 14 amino acids. The CDR3 region is CASSLTDSGNTIYF. The CDR3 DNA reads TGTGCCAGCAGTTTAACAGACTCTGGAAACACCATATATTTT.

This clone was counted only a few times. The genes are TRBV19 and TRBJ1-5; D might be TRBD1 (5 bases). V shed 4 bases and J shed 5 bases, with 6 bases lying between them. The germline V gene encodes CDR1 LNHDA and CDR2 SQIVND (reference sequence). The CDR3 runs to 12 residues. The CDR3 bases are TGTGCCAGTAGTAAAGGGGATCAGCCCCAGCATTTT. Protein: CASSKGDQPQHF.

The chain carries TRBV5-1 and TRBJ1-4; no clear D gene. Germline V gene lookup returns CDR1 SGHRS and CDR2 YFSETQ. There are 14 residues in the CDR3. V dropped 1 base and J dropped 7 bases, with 11 bases sitting between them. The CDR3 loop is CASSLKPGGEKLFF. For the CDR3, the DNA is TGCGCCAGCAGCTTGAAGCCCGGCGGTGAAAAACTGTTTTTT.

The rearrangement uses TRBV19 and TRBJ2-7, with D possibly TRBD2 on 6 matching bases. Trimming left V 2 bases short and J 3 bases short, with 14 bases between. Germline lookup yields CDR1 LNHDA and CDR2 SQIVND (reference sequence). This CDR3 is 15 amino acids long. The CDR3 DNA reads TGTGCCAGTAGTATAATAGCGGAATCTTTCTACGAGCAGTACTTC. This codes for CASSIIAESFYEQYF.

The chain has TRBV7-9 and TRBJ2-2; possibly TRBD1 for D (6 bases). Germline CDR1 is SEHNR and CDR2 is FQNEAQ (reference sequence). V was trimmed by 2 bases and J by 4 bases, leaving 11 bases between them. There are 15 residues in the CDR3. The CDR3 DNA reads as TGTGCCAGCAGCTTATTCAGGGGTATCACCGGGGAGCTGTTTTTT. Protein: CASSLFRGITGELFF.

As DNA, the CDR3 is TGTGCCAGCAGCCTTTACCGGGACAGCCGGGCCCAGTACTTC. It codes for CASSLYRDSRAQYF. This chain links TRBV7-8 with TRBJ2-5; 7 nucleotides align to TRBD1. J gave up 9 bases and V 5 bases, and 12 bases lay outside the gene matches. CDR1 SGHVS and CDR2 FQNEAQ come from the germline V gene. The length of the CDR3 is 14 residues.

The V call is TRBV30, the J call TRBJ1-4, with a tentative D call TRBD1 (5 bases). From germline, CDR1 is GTSNPN and CDR2 SVGIG (reference sequence). The CDR3 extends over 15 amino acids. V lost 5 bases and J lost 5, with 18 bases in between. The CDR3 region is CAWDGAPWGNEKLFF. Here the CDR3 DNA reads TGTGCCTGGGATGGGGCACCATGGGGCAATGAAAAACTGTTTTTT.

The genes are TRBV4-1 and TRBJ1-5, with D perhaps TRBD1 (5 bases). The CDR3 is 16 residues long. Per the germline V gene, CDR1 is MGHRA and CDR2 is YSYEKL. V was cut by 1 base and J by 4 bases, with 14 bases left in between. In nucleotides, the CDR3 is TGCGCCAGCAGCCAAGTTCTAGGGGCAGGAAATCAGCCCCAGCATTTT. It encodes CASSQVLGAGNQPQHF.

The chain joins TRBV7-2 to TRBJ1-1, with 7 bases aligning to TRBD1. Losses at the gene ends were 5 bases for V and 5 bases for J; bases not matched to a gene: 5. This CDR3 is built from 13 residues. CDR1 is SGHTA and CDR2 is FQGNSA in the germline V gene. CDR3 residues: CASSAGGVTEAFF. CDR3 DNA: TGTGCCAGCAGCGCAGGGGGTGTAACTGAAGCTTTCTTT.

V gene TRBV5-5 combines with J gene TRBJ2-7; D unresolved. This CDR3 has 14 amino acids. V lost 0 bases and J lost 3, with 10 bases in between. Germline CDR1 reads SGHKS; CDR2 reads YYEKEE (reference sequence). The CDR3, as DNA: TGTGCCAGCAGCTTGGAATGGCAGTTCTACGAGCAGTACTTC. Translation: CASSLEWQFYEQYF.